These 4 T cell receptor beta chains originate from one sample sequenced in a study of CD4 T cells in relation to SARS-CoV-2 and coronaviruses. These receptors' targets are unknown. The data were produced by immunoSEQ multiplex PCR, yet TCRdb's version contains in-frame clones alone and is incomplete. This table holds about 29,000 clones, around 79% found once. Unexposed donor CD4+ T cells date from about 2011-2018, before the COVID-19 pandemic. CD4+ T cells were isolated from the cells after 10 days of culture. Sequenced: CD4+ T cells from PBMCs, cultured in vitro. These receptors came from a human donor in good health.

The chain links TRBV4-3 to TRBJ2-3; D unresolved. Germline lookup yields CDR1 LGHNA and CDR2 YSLEER. The CDR3 loop spans 16 amino acids. V was trimmed by 1 base and J by 2 bases, leaving 13 bases between them. The CDR3 nucleotides are TGCGCCAGCAGCCAAGGGGTAGGGCAGCACACAGATACGCAGTATTTT. Amino acids: CASSQGVGQHTDTQYF.

The sample holds one count of this clone. This chain links TRBV30 with TRBJ2-7; 7 bases map to TRBD1. Germline assignment: CDR1 GTSNPN and CDR2 SVGIG (reference sequence). The CDR3 is 14 amino acids. The ends lost 2 bases at V and 2 bases at J; junction bases unmatched: 6. The CDR3: CAWSLGTATYEQYF. In nucleotides, the CDR3 is TGTGCCTGGAGTCTCGGGACAGCAACCTACGAGCAGTACTTC.

The CDR3 protein is CASSQVGTSAPYEQYF. For the CDR3, the DNA is TGTGCCAGCAGCCAAGTAGGAACTAGCGCCCCCTACGAGCAGTACTTC. The chain links TRBV4-2 to TRBJ2-7; 7 nucleotides line up with TRBD2. J was trimmed by 2 bases and V by 1 base; bases with no gene match: 8. CDR1 is LGHNA, CDR2 YNFKEQ, per germline. The CDR3 is made up of 16 amino acids.

This rearrangement joins TRBV5-6 to TRBJ2-7; 15 nucleotides align to TRBD2. V lost 4 bases to trimming and J lost 5 bases; unmatched junction nucleotides: 4. Germline values: CDR1 SGHDT, CDR2 YYEEEE. The CDR3 sequence is 15 residues long. CDR3 sequence (DNA): TGTGCCAGCAGCCTCCGGACTAGCGGGAGGGACGAGCAGTACTTC. This sequence encodes CASSLRTSGRDEQYF.